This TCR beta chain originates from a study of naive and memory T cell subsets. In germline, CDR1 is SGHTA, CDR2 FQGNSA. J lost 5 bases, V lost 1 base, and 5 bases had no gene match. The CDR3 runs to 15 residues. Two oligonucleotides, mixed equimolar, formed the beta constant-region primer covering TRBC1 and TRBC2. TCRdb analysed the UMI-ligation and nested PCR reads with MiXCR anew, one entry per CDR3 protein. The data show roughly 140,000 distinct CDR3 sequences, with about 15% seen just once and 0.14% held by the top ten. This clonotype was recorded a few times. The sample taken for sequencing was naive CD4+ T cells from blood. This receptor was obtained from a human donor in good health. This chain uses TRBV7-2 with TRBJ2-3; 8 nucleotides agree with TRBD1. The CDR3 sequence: CASSLEGRGRDTQYF. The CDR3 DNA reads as TGTGCCAGCAGCTTAGAGGGCAGGGGGCGAGATACGCAGTATTTT.